This T cell receptor beta chain was found in a study of cytomegalovirus exposure and HLA in healthy donors. On the study more broadly: Genotyping of about 400 donors showed that around 86% belonged to the Caucasian-associated ancestry cluster.

Primers for the PCR totalled 60 Vbeta and 13 Jbeta. Some clones are missing from TCRdb's copy, which holds only in-frame ones; the method was immunoSEQ multiplex PCR. Of more than 50,000 clones listed, roughly 80% are singletons. Findings and limits, study-wide: TCR beta sequences reportedly predicted most subjects' HLA-A and HLA-B alleles accurately.

On this clone itself: What it binds is not known.

The CDR3 spans 14 residues. The V segment lost 4 bases and the J segment 4 bases; nucleotides outside the gene matches: 7. Looked up from germline, CDR1 is PRHDT and CDR2 is FYEKMQ (reference sequence). Sequenced sample: PBMCs. The V and J genes are TRBV13 and TRBJ2-7, with 7 bases lining up with TRBD1. This receptor was taken from a woman in her thirties or forties in good health and CMV-seropositive. CDR3 sequence reads: CASSSTATGYEQYF. CDR3 bases: TGTGCCAGCAGCTCAACCGCGACAGGGTACGAGCAGTACTTC. The complete variable domain, with remaining parts taken from reference TRBV13 and TRBJ2-7, reads AAGVIQSPRHLIKEKRETATLKCYPIPRHDTVYWYQQGPGQDPQFLISFYEKMQSDKGSIPDRFSAQQFSDYHSELNMSSLELGDSALYFCASSSTATGYEQYFGPGTRLTVT.